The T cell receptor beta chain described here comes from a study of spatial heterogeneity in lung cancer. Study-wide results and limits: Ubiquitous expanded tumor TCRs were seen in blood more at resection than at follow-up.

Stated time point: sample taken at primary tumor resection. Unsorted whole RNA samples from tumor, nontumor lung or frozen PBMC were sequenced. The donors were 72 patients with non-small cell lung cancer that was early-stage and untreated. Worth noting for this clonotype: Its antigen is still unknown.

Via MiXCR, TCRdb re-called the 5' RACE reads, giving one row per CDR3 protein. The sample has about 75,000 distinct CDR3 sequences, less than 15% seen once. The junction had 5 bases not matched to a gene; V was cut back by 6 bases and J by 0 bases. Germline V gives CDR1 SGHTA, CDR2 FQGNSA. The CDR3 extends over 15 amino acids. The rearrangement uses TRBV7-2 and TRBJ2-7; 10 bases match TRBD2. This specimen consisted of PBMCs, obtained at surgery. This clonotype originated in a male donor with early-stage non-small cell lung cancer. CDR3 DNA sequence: TGTGCCAGCAGTACGACTAGCGGGCCCTCCTACGAGCAGTACTTC. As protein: CASSTTSGPSYEQYF. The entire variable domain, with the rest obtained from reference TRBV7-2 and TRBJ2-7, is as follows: GAGVSQSPSNKVTEKGKDVELRCDPISGHTALYWYRQSLGQGLEFLIYFQGNSAPDKSGLPSDRFSAERTGGSVSTLTIQRTQQEDSAVYLCASSTTSGPSYEQYFGPGTRLTVT.